This TCR beta chain stems from a study of blood T cells in healthy people across ages. In the case of this clonotype: The antigen remains unidentified.

Aged roughly 6 to 90, donors were systemically healthy Caucasians from Russia. Primed by a sample-barcoded 5' primer and a J-beta primer mix, a second PCR proceeded for 7 to 11 cycles. Each CDR3 protein is one row after TCRdb ran MiXCR on the 5' RACE reads. The table lists about 1.7 million distinct CDR3 sequences, 28% of them singletons. V was trimmed by 2 bases and J by 5 bases, leaving 5 bases between them. The CDR3 loop spans 12 amino acids. Germline V gene sequence: CDR1 MNHEY, CDR2 SVGEGT. Overall study findings and caveats: Diversity was higher, and naive CD4+ cells more numerous, in long-lived donors than in aged donors.

The receptor was isolated from a woman aged 25-40 years in good health. This chain joins TRBV6-2 or TRBV6-3 and TRBJ2-3, with D unclear. The sample comprised blood. CDR3 nucleotide sequence: TGTGCCAGCAGTTACGGGGTAGATACGCAGTATTTT. Protein sequence: CASSYGVDTQYF.